The 17 T cell receptor beta chains below all came from one sample that was sequenced in a study of blood T cell repertoires in COVID-19. TCRdb's copy holds only in-frame clones and misses some; the assay was immunoSEQ multiplex PCR. Found here are 60,000 to 80,000 clones, about 85% of them singletons; the top ten hold about 13%. The sequencing input was peripheral blood. The receptors originated from a man aged 50 or older with COVID-19, enrolled during active disease.

The rearrangement uses TRBV9 and TRBJ2-2, with no clear D. V shed 0 bases and J shed 5 bases, with 11 bases lying between them. Germline lookup yields CDR1 SGDLS and CDR2 YYNGEE. This CDR3 is 15 amino acids long. In DNA, the CDR3 is TGTGCCAGCAGCGTAGATCCCACAGAAACCGGGGAGCTGTTTTTT. This codes for CASSVDPTETGELFF.

The CDR3 DNA reads as TGTGCCAGCAGTTACGACGGCCTAGCGGACACAGATACGCAGTATTTT. Translated, it gives CASSYDGLADTDTQYF. This sequence joins TRBV6-5 and TRBJ2-3; 7 nucleotides align to TRBD2. Germline V gene lookup returns CDR1 MNHEY and CDR2 SVGAGI. V lost 2 bases to trimming and J lost 2 bases; unmatched junction nucleotides: 7. The CDR3 length is 16 residues.

V gene TRBV5-1 combines with J gene TRBJ2-7; D is perhaps TRBD1 (5 bases). The V gene lost 3 bases and the J gene lost 4 bases, with 8 bases spanning the gap. The CDR3 contains 12 residues. Germline CDR1 and CDR2: SGHRS and YFSETQ. DNA for the CDR3: TGCGCCAGCAGCTACGACAGTTACGAGCAGTACTTC. Its protein product is CASSYDSYEQYF.

The V and J genes are TRBV5-1 and TRBJ2-1, with 8 bases that match TRBD2. V lost 2 bases and J lost 8; bases outside the gene matches: 6. CDR1 is SGHRS, CDR2 YFSETQ, per germline. CDR3 length: 14 amino acids. The CDR3 loop is CASSLGTRLDEQFF. DNA for the CDR3: TGCGCCAGCAGCTTAGGGACTAGACTGGATGAGCAGTTCTTC.

J is TRBJ2-1 and V is TRBV20-1; a weak D match, TRBD1 (6 bases). V lost 8 bases to trimming and J lost 10 bases, with 15 bases between them. Germline loops: CDR1 DFQATT, CDR2 SNEGSKA (reference sequence). The CDR3 consists of 11 residues. The CDR3 spells CSSLGAHEQFF. CDR3 coding DNA: TGCAGTTCCCTGGGGGCGCACGAGCAGTTCTTC.

The chain is built from TRBV5-6 and TRBJ2-6; 9 bases align to TRBD1. From germline, CDR1 is SGHDT and CDR2 YYEEEE. With V trimmed by 0 bases and J by 2 bases, 3 bases remained unmatched. The CDR3 length is 17 residues. In DNA, the CDR3 is TGTGCCAGCAGCTTGGGGACAGGGGCAGCTGGGGCCAACGTCCTGACTTTC. Translated: CASSLGTGAAGANVLTF.

This clone was counted a single time. This chain joins TRBV2 and TRBJ1-1, with D hard to call. This CDR3 is 16 amino acids long. V dropped 2 bases and J dropped 1 base, with 14 bases sitting between them. CDR1 is SNHLY, CDR2 FYNNEI, per germline. The chain's CDR3 is CASSELGKTGNTEAFF. The CDR3 coding sequence is TGTGCCAGCAGTGAACTCGGTAAAACCGGGAACACTGAAGCTTTCTTT.

The rearrangement joins TRBV5-5 to TRBJ1-2, with D tentatively TRBD1 (5 bases). Looked up from germline, CDR1 is SGHKS and CDR2 is YYEKEE (reference sequence). CDR3 length: 15 residues. Between the trimmed V and J ends, which lost 0 bases and 2 bases, there was a span of 11 bases. The CDR3 nucleotides read TGTGCCAGCAGCTTGGCCGGAGGGGCCAACTATGGCTACACCTTC. Translating gives CASSLAGGANYGYTF.

This clone was detected a few times. The V call is TRBV21-1, the J call TRBJ1-1. TRBV21-1 is designated a pseudogene. This CDR3 has 16 residues. CDR3 coding DNA: TGTGCCAGCAGCAAAGACGTTCCCAGGAGGGGAACTGAAGCTTTCTTT. Protein: CASSKDVPRRGTEAFF.

This clone was counted a few times. The chain couples TRBV6-5 to TRBJ2-3; D gene unclear. Germline V gene sequence: CDR1 MNHEY, CDR2 SVGAGI. The CDR3 runs 11 residues. Trimming removed 7 bases from V and 5 bases from J, with 7 bases in between. Here the CDR3 reads CASKIRDTQYF. The CDR3 DNA follows: TGTGCCAGCAAAATTCGAGATACGCAGTATTTT.

This clone appeared a single time. J is TRBJ1-6 and V is TRBV30; 9 positions agree with TRBD1. There are 15 residues in the CDR3. Germline-derived CDR1 and CDR2 are GTSNPN and SVGIG (reference sequence). Trimming at V came to 4 bases and at J to 9 bases, leaving 10 bases not matched to a gene. DNA for the CDR3: TGTGCCTGGAAGGTTAGGGGACAGGGTTTTTCACCCCTCCACTTT. Protein: CAWKVRGQGFSPLHF.

This rearrangement joins TRBV28 to TRBJ1-5; a possible D gene is TRBD1 (5 bases). V was cut by 2 bases and J by 2 bases, with 7 bases left in between. The length of the CDR3 is 14 residues. Germline V gives CDR1 MDHEN, CDR2 SYDVKM. The CDR3 reads CASSLIRGNQPQHF. The CDR3 DNA reads TGTGCCAGCAGTTTAATCAGGGGCAATCAGCCCCAGCATTTT.

The gene calls are TRBV10-3 and TRBJ1-3, with D possibly matching TRBD1 (6 bases). Germline V gene data show CDR1 as ENHRY and CDR2 as SYGVKD. Between the trimmed V and J ends, which lost 5 bases and 4 bases, there was a span of 12 bases. The CDR3 has 14 residues. The CDR3 sequence is CAISNGGAGNTIYF. The CDR3 DNA reads TGTGCCATCAGTAACGGGGGGGCAGGAAACACCATATATTTT.

This sequence joins TRBV28 and TRBJ1-5; 7 bases agree with TRBD1. The ends lost 2 bases at V and 2 bases at J; junction bases unmatched: 6. The V gene's germline CDR1 is MDHEN and CDR2 SYDVKM. This CDR3 has 16 residues. The CDR3 loop is CASSLPRGDGNQPQHF. The CDR3 region has the DNA TGTGCCAGCAGTTTACCCAGGGGGGATGGCAATCAGCCCCAGCATTTT.

V is TRBV18 and J is TRBJ1-1; possibly TRBD1 for D (6 bases). Germline V gives CDR1 KGHSH, CDR2 LQKENI. CDR3 size: 13 residues. V lost 2 bases, J lost 3 bases, and 7 bases lay in between. The CDR3 loop reads CASSPGQYTEAFF. The CDR3 nucleotides are TGTGCCAGCTCACCAGGACAGTACACTGAAGCTTTCTTT.

The chain employs TRBV7-9 and TRBJ2-2; 9 positions match TRBD2. Germline V gene lookup returns CDR1 SEHNR and CDR2 FQNEAQ (reference sequence). J gave up 2 bases and V 7 bases, and 8 bases lay outside the gene matches. The CDR3 spans 16 residues. The chain's CDR3 is CASTSSGAPNTGELFF. The CDR3, as DNA: TGTGCCAGCACCTCTAGCGGGGCCCCTAACACCGGGGAGCTGTTTTTT.

This rearrangement joins TRBV5-1 to TRBJ1-2, with D possibly matching TRBD1 (6 bases). The CDR3 runs 14 residues. Trimming cost V 5 bases and J 4 bases, with 15 bases left between them. The germline gives CDR1 SGHRS, CDR2 YFSETQ. The CDR3 DNA reads TGCGCCAGCAGAACGCTGACAGGACTCTATGGCTACACCTTC. This codes for CASRTLTGLYGYTF.